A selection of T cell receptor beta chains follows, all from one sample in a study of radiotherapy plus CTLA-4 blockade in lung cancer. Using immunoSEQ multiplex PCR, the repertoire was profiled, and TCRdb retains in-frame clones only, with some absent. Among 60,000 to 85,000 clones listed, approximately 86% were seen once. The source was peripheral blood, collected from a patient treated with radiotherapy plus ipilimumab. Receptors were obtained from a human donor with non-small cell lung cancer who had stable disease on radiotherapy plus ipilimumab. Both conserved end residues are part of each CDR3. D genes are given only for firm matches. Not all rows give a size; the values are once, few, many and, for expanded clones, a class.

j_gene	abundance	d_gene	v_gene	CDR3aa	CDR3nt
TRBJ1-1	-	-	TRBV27	CASSLSTWTEAFF	TGTGCCAGCAGCTTATCGACGTGGACTGAAGCTTTCTTT
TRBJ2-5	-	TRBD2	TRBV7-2	CASSLGPSGGAPQETQYF	TGTGCCAGCAGCTTAGGACCCAGCGGGGGGGCCCCCCAAGAGACCCAGTACTTC
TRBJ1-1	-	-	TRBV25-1	CASSLAGRTEAFF	TGTGCCAGCAGTCTAGCGGGCCGCACTGAAGCTTTCTTT
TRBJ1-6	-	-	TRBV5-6	CASSLENGAGTYNSPLHF	TGTGCCAGCAGCTTGGAAAATGGGGCAGGGACCTATAATTCACCCCTCCACTTT
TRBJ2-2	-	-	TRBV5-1	CASSLATQPTGELFF	TGCGCCAGCAGCTTGGCGACACAGCCCACCGGGGAGCTGTTTTTT
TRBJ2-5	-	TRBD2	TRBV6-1	CASSGTSGQSQETQYF	TGTGCCAGCAGTGGGACTAGCGGGCAATCCCAAGAGACCCAGTACTTC
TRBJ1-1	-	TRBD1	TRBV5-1	CASSLGKDRDMNTEAFF	TGCGCCAGCAGCTTGGGGAAGGACAGGGACATGAACACTGAAGCTTTCTTT
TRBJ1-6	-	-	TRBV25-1	CASSGGQYNSPLHF	TGTGCCAGCAGTGGCGGACAGTATAATTCACCCCTCCACTTT
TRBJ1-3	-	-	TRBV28	CASRSQGYSGNTIYF	TGTGCCAGCAGGTCACAGGGCTACTCTGGAAACACCATATATTTT
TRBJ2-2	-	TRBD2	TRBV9	CASSVGTTNTGELFF	TGTGCCAGCAGCGTGGGGACTACCAACACCGGGGAGCTGTTTTTT
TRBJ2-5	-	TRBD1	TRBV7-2	CASSTGDRGSQETQYF	TGTGCCAGCAGCACCGGGGACAGGGGGTCCCAAGAGACCCAGTACTTC
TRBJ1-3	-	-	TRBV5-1	CASSLAILGSSGNTIYF	TGCGCCAGCAGCTTGGCCATTCTGGGAAGCTCTGGAAACACCATATATTTT
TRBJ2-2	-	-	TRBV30	CAWSVFGLSAAGELFF	TGTGCCTGGAGTGTATTTGGACTGTCAGCGGCCGGGGAGCTGTTTTTT
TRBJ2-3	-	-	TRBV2	CASREQGLSTDTQYF	TGTGCCAGCAGAGAACAGGGCCTTAGCACAGATACGCAGTATTTT
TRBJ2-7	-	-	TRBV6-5	CASSRQGEYEQYF	TGTGCCAGCAGTCGGCAGGGTGAATACGAGCAGTACTTC
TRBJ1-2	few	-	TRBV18	CASSPPAQANGYTF	TGTGCCAGCTCACCACCGGCCCAGGCCAATGGCTACACCTTC
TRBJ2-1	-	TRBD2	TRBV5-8	CASSSGTSGGSDNEQFF	TGTGCCAGCAGCTCCGGGACTAGCGGGGGTTCTGACAATGAGCAGTTCTTC
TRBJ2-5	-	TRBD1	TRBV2	CASRPTGGAETQYF	TGTGCCAGCAGGCCGACAGGGGGGGCTGAGACCCAGTACTTC